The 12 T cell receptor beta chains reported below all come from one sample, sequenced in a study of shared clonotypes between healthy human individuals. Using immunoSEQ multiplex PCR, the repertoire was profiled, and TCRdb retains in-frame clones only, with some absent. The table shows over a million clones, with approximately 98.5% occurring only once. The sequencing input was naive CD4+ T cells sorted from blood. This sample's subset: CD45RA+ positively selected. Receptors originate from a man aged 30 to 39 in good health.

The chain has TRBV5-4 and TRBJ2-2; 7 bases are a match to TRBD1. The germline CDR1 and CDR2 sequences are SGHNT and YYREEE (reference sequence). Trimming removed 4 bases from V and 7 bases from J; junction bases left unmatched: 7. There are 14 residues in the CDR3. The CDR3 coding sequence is TGTGCCAGCAGCCCACAGGGGTTTAACGGGGAGCTGTTTTTT. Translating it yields CASSPQGFNGELFF.

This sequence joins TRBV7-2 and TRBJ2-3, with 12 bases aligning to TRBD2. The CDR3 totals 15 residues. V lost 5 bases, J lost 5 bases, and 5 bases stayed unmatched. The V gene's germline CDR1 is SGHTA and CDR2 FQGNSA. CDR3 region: CASSPPGLAGDTQYF. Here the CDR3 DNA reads TGTGCCAGCAGCCCCCCGGGACTAGCGGGAGATACGCAGTATTTT.

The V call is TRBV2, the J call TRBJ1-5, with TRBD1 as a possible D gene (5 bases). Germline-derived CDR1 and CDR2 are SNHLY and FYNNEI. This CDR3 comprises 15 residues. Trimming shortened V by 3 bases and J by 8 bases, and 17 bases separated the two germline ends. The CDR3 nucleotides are TGTGCCAGCAGTGAGAATTCGGGGGTAGGCGAGCCCCAGCATTTT. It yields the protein CASSENSGVGEPQHF.

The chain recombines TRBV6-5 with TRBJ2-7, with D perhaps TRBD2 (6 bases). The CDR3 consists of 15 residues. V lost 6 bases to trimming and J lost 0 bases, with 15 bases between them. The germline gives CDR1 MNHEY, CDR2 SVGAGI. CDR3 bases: TGTGCCAGCAGCCCGACGGGAGCACCCTCCTACGAGCAGTACTTC. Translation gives CASSPTGAPSYEQYF.

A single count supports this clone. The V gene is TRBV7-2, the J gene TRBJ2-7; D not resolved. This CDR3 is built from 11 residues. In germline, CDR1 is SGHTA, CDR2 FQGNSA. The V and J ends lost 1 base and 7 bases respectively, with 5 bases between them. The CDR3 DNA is TGTGCCAGCAGCTTAGTATTTGAGCAGTACTTC. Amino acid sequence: CASSLVFEQYF. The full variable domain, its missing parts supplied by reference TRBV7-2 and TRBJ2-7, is GAGVSQSPSNKVTEKGKDVELRCDPISGHTALYWYRQSLGQGLEFLIYFQGNSAPDKSGLPSDRFSAERTGGSVSTLTIQRTQQEDSAVYLCASSLVFEQYFGPGTRLTVT.

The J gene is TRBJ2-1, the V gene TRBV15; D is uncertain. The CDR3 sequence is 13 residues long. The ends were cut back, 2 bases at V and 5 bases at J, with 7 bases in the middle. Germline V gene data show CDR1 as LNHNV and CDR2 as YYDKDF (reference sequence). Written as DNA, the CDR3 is TGTGCCACCAGCAGACTCTATGACAATGAGCAGTTCTTC. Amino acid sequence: CATSRLYDNEQFF. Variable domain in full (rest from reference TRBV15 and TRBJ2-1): DAMVIQNPRYQVTQFGKPVTLSCSQTLNHNVMYWYQQKSSQAPKLLFHYYDKDFNNEADTPDNFQSRRPNTSFCFLDIRSPGLGDTAMYLCATSRLYDNEQFFGPGTRLTVL.

CDR3 sequence (DNA): TGCAGCGTTGAAAAGAGCCCTGAAGCTTTCTTT. This encodes CSVEKSPEAFF. The chain has TRBV29-1 and TRBJ1-1; no reliable D call. Per germline, CDR1 SQVTM and CDR2 ANQGSEA. V was clipped by 2 bases and J by 6 bases, with 7 bases between them. The CDR3 is 11 amino acids.

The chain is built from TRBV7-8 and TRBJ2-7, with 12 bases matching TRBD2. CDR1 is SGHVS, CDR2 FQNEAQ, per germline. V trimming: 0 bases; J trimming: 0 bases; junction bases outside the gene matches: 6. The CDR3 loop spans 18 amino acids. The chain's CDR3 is CASSLARPSGRVSYEQYF. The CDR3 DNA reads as TGTGCCAGCAGCTTAGCGAGACCTAGCGGGAGGGTCTCCTACGAGCAGTACTTC. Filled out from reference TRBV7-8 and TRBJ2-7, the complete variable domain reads GAGVSQSPRYKVAKRGQDVALRCDPISGHVSLFWYQQALGQGPEFLTYFQNEAQLDKSGLPSDRFFAERPEGSVSTLKIQRTQQEDSAVYLCASSLARPSGRVSYEQYFGPGTRLTVT.

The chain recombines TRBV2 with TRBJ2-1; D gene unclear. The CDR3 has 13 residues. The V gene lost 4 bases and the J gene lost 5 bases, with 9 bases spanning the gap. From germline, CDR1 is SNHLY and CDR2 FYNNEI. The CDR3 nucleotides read TGTGCCAGCAGTGTGGTTAGAAACAATGAGCAGTTCTTC. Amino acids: CASSVVRNNEQFF.

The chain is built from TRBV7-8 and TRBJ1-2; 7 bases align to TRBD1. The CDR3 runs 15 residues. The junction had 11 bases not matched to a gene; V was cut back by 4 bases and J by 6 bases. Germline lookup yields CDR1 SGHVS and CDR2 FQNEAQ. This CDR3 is CASSSGGTGAHGYTF. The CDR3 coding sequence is TGTGCCAGCAGCTCCGGGGGAACAGGGGCTCATGGCTACACCTTC.

The CDR3: CAISLDRGAGNTIYF. The CDR3 nucleotides read TGTGCCATCAGCTTGGACAGGGGGGCTGGAAACACCATATATTTT. The rearrangement links TRBV10-3 to TRBJ1-3; 10 positions match TRBD1. Looked up from germline, CDR1 is ENHRY and CDR2 is SYGVKD. With 6 bases clipped from V and 2 bases from J, the junction kept 4 bases outside the gene matches. This CDR3 has 15 residues.

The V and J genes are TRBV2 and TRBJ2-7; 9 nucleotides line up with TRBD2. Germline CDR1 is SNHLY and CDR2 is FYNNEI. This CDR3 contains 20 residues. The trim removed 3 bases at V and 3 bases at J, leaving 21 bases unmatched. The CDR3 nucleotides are TGTGCCAGCAGTGACTTTTACCTCTCAGCGGGAGGACACGACCGCTACGAGCAGTACTTC. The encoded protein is CASSDFYLSAGGHDRYEQYF. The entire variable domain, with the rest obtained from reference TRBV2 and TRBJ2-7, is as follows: EPEVTQTPSHQVTQMGQEVILRCVPISNHLYFYWYRQILGQKVEFLVSFYNNEISEKSEIFDDQFSVERPDGSNFTLKIRSTKLEDSAMYFCASSDFYLSAGGHDRYEQYFGPGTRLTVT.